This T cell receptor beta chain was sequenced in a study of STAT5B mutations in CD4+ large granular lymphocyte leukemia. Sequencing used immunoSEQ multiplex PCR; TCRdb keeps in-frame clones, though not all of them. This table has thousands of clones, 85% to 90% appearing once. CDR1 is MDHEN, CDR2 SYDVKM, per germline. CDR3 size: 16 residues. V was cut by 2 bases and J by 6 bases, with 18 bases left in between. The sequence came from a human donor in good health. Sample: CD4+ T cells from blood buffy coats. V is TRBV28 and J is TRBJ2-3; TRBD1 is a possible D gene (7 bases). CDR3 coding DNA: TGTGCCAGCAGTTTAGGAGGGGGCCCGGGTGGGGATACGCAGTATTTT. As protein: CASSLGGGPGGDTQYF.